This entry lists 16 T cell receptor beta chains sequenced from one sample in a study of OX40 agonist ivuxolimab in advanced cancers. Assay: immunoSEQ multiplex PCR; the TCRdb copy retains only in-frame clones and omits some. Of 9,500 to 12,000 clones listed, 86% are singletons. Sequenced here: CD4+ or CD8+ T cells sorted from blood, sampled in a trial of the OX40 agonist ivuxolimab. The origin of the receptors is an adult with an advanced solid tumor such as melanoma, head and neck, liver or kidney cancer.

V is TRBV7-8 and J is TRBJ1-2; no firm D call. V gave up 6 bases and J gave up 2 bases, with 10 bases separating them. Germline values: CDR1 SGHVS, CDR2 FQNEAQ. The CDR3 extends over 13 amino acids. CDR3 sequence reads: CASSSGKNYGYTF. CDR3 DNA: TGTGCCAGCAGTTCCGGGAAAAACTATGGCTACACCTTC.

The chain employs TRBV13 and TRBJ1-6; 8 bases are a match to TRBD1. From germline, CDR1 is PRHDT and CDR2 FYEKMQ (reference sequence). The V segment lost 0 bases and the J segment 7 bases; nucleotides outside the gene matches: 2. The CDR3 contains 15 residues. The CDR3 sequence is CASSLGRTGNSPLHF. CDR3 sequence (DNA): TGTGCCAGCAGCTTAGGAAGGACAGGGAATTCACCCCTCCACTTT. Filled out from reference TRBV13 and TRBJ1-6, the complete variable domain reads AAGVIQSPRHLIKEKRETATLKCYPIPRHDTVYWYQQGPGQDPQFLISFYEKMQSDKGSIPDRFSAQQFSDYHSELNMSSLELGDSALYFCASSLGRTGNSPLHFGNGTRLTVT.

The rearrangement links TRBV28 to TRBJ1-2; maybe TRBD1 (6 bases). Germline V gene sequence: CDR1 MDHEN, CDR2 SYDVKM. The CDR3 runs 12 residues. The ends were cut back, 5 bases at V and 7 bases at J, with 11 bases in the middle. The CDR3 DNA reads TGTGCCAGCAGTCTAGGGGGTTCTGGCTACACCTTC. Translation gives CASSLGGSGYTF.

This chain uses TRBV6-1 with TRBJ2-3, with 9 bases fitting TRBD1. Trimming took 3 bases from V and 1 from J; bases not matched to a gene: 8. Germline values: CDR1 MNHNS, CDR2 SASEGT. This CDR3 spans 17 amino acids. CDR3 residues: CASSELTGGGGTDTQYF. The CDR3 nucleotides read TGTGCCAGCAGTGAGCTGACAGGGGGAGGGGGCACAGATACGCAGTATTTT.

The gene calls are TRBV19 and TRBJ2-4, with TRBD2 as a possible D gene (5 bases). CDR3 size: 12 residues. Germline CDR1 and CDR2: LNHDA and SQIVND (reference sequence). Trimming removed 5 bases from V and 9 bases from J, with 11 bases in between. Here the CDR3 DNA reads TGTGCCAGTAGTCTCGGGGTAGGCATTCAGTACTTC. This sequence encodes CASSLGVGIQYF.

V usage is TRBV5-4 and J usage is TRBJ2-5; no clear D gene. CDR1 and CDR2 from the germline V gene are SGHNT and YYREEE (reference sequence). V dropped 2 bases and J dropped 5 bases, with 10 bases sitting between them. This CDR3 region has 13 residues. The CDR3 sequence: CASSLVLDETQYF. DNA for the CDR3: TGTGCCAGCAGCTTAGTTCTTGACGAGACCCAGTACTTC.

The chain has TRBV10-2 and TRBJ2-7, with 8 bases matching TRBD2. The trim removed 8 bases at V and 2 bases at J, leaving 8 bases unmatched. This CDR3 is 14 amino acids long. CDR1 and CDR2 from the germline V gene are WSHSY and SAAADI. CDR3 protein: CASRGGLGAYEQYF. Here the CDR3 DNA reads TGCGCCAGCCGAGGGGGACTAGGGGCCTACGAGCAGTACTTC.

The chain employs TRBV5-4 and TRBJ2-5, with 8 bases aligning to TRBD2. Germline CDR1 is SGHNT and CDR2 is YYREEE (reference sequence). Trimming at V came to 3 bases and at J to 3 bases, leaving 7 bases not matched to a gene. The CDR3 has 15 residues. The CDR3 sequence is CASSSDLLAEETQYF. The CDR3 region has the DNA TGTGCCAGCAGCTCGGACTTACTAGCGGAAGAGACCCAGTACTTC.

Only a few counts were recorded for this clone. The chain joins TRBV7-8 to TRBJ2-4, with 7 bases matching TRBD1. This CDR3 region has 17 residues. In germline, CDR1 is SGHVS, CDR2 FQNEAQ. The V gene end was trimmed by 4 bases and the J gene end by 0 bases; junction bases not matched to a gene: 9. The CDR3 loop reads CASSSNDRALAKNIQYF. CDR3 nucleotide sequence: TGTGCCAGCAGCTCCAATGACAGGGCCCTAGCCAAAAACATTCAGTACTTC.

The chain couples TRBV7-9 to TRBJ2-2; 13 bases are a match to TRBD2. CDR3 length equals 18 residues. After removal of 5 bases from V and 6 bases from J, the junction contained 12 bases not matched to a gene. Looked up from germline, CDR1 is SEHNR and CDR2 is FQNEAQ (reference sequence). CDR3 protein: CASSTSRLAGGQAGELFF. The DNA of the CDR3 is TGTGCCAGCAGCACCAGTCGACTAGCGGGGGGCCAGGCCGGGGAGCTGTTTTTT.

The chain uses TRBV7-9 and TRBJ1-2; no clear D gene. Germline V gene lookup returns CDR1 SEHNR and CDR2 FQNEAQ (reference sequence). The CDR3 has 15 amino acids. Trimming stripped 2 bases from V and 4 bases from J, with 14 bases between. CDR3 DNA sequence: TGTGCCAGCAGCTTACATCCGTCCACGGGCTATGGCTACACCTTC. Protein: CASSLHPSTGYGYTF.

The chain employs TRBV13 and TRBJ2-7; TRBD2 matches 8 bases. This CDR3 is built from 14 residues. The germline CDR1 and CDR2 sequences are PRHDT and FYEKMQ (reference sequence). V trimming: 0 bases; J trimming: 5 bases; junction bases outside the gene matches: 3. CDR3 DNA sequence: TGTGCCAGCAGCTTAGGCAAGCGGGGGAACGAGCAGTACTTC. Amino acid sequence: CASSLGKRGNEQYF. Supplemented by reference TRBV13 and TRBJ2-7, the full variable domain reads AAGVIQSPRHLIKEKRETATLKCYPIPRHDTVYWYQQGPGQDPQFLISFYEKMQSDKGSIPDRFSAQQFSDYHSELNMSSLELGDSALYFCASSLGKRGNEQYFGPGTRLTVT.

Here the CDR3 DNA reads TGTGCCAGCAGCCCGACAGGGGGCACAGATACGCAGTATTTT. Translated: CASSPTGGTDTQYF. The J gene is TRBJ2-3, the V gene TRBV11-2; TRBD1 agrees at 8 bases. The junction had 2 bases not matched to a gene; V was cut back by 5 bases and J by 1 base. Per germline, CDR1 SGHAT and CDR2 FQNNGV. CDR3 size: 14 residues.

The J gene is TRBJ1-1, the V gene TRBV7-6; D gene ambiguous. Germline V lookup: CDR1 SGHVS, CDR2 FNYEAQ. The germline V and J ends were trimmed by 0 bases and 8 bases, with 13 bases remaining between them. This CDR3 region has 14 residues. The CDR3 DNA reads TGTGCCAGCAGCTTAGCGCCTGGCAGTTGGGAAGCTTTCTTT. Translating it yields CASSLAPGSWEAFF.

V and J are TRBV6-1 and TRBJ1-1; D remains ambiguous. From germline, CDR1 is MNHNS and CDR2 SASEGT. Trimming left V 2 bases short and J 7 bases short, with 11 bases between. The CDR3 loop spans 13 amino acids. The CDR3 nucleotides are TGTGCCAGCAGTGAACTTGTGGGAGTTGAAGCTTTCTTT. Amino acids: CASSELVGVEAFF.

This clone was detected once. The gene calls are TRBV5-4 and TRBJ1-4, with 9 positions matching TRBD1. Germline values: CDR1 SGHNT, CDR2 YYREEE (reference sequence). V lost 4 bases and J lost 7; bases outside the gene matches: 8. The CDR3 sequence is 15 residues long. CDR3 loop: CASSRTGAQGEKLFF. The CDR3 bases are TGTGCCAGCAGCCGGACAGGGGCGCAGGGTGAAAAACTGTTTTTT.